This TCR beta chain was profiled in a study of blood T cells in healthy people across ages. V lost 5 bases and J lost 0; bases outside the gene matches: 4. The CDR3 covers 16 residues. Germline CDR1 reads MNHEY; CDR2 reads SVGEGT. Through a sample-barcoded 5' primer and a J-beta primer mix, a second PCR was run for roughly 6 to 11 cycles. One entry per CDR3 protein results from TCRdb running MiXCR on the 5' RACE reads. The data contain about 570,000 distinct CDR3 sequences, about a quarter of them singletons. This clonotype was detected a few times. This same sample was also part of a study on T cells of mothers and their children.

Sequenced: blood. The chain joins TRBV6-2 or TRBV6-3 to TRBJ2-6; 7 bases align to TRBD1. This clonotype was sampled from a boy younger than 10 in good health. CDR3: CASSLGQTSGANVLTF. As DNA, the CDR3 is TGTGCCAGCAGTCTGGGACAGACCTCTGGGGCCAACGTCCTGACTTTC.